This T cell receptor beta chain was captured by sequencing in a study of human T cells and chemical hapten exposure. Study summary: Throughout the roughly 22-week study, diphenylcyclopropenone was applied weekly to the patients' scalps. Recorded diagnoses among the mostly female patients were alopecia areata, totalis or universalis.

Time point specified: pre-sensitization, week 0. The treatment denotes: therapeutic diphenylcyclopropenone sensitization with weekly scalp DPC. This CDR3 contains 15 residues. V was clipped by 8 bases and J by 1 base; unmatched bases: 8. MiXCR, applied by TCRdb to the RACE reads, yields one record per CDR3 protein. The sample lists under 110,000 distinct CDR3 sequences; approximately 12% were seen once. This clonotype was seen a handful of times. Sample: whole blood, taken in connection with sensitization to the hapten diphenylcyclopropenone (DPC). V is TRBV12-3 or TRBV12-4 and J is TRBJ2-1; 7 positions match TRBD2. The sequence derives from a woman aged 45-65 years with alopecia areata. Some clones in this sample may be carry-over from other donors' samples. The CDR3 DNA reads TGTGCCAGCGTCGTCGGGGGGTATTCCTACAATGAGCAGTTCTTC. It yields the protein CASVVGGYSYNEQFF.